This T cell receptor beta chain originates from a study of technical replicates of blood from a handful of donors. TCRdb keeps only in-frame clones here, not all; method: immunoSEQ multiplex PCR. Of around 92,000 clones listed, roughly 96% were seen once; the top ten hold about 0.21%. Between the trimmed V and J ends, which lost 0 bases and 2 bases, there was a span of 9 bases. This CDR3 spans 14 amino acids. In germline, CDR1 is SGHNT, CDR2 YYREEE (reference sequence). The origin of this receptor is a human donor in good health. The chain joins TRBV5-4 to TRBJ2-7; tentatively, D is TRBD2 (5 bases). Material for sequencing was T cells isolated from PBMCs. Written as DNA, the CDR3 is TGTGCCAGCAGCTTGGCTGTCGGGGCCTACGAGCAGTACTTC. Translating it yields CASSLAVGAYEQYF.